This T cell receptor beta chain was retrieved from a study of T cell repertoires in cytomegalovirus infection. TCRdb independently ran MiXCR on the reads; one entry per CDR3 protein. The sample gives approximately 260,000 distinct CDR3 sequences, 22% of which show up once; approximately 19% is in the top ten. About this clonotype: The antigen remains undetermined.

The V end was cut by 3 bases, the J end by 0 bases, with 6 bases between. Germline values: CDR1 SQVTM, CDR2 ANQGSEA. The CDR3 length is 13 residues. The V call is TRBV29-1, the J call TRBJ2-1; D perhaps matches TRBD2 (6 bases). The specimen was cultured PBMCs, collected from culture after CMV antigen stimulation. The clonotype originates from a human donor in good health (CMV status not recorded). Some clones in this sample may be carry-over from other donors' samples. CDR3 region: CSVDGSSYNEQFF. The CDR3 bases are TGCAGCGTTGACGGGAGCTCCTACAATGAGCAGTTCTTC.